The TCR beta chain described here comes from a study of blood T cell repertoires in COVID-19. Study in general: Acute and convalescent COVID-19 specimens originated in the United States, Italy and Spain. T cells, B-cell-depleted T cells, or PBMCs provided the cDNA or gDNA that served as material.

In the source study's methods: Estimation of nucleated cell counts relied on the amplification of reference gene primers. This table comes from immunoSEQ multiplex PCR, and its TCRdb copy is limited to in-frame clones, with some not included. For V, J and clone size, that table is used; D and trimming come from the DNA. This sample yields hundreds of thousands of clones, of which around 86% are seen a single time; around 1.7% belongs to the top ten. The V and J ends lost 0 bases and 1 base respectively, with 10 bases between them. This CDR3 is 16 amino acids long. From germline, CDR1 is SNHLY and CDR2 FYNNEI.

The material sequenced was PBMCs or T cells enriched from blood (not recorded which). This clonotype was sampled from a middle-aged man who had recovered from COVID-19. The chain carries TRBV2 and TRBJ2-1, with D possibly being TRBD2 (5 bases). The DNA of the CDR3 is TGTGCCAGCAGTGAAGCTCTCACGGGATCCTACAATGAGCAGTTCTTC. Protein sequence: CASSEALTGSYNEQFF.